These T cell receptor beta chains were read from a single sample in a study of T-cell reconstitution after alpha-beta-depleted transplantation in children. MiXCR was run by TCRdb on the PCR reads, yielding one entry per CDR3 protein. The sample has about 500,000 distinct CDR3 sequences; 9.5% to 12% are singletons. The sequences come from PBMCs, mostly from graft donor cells, collected 180 days after TCRalphabeta/CD19-depleted stem cell transplant. The source is a female patient aged 2-15 years who had a stem cell transplant for aplastic anemia, so the T cells may come from the graft donor. Both conserved end residues are part of each CDR3. A D gene is named only where the DNA matches it firmly. A row's size may be missing; if present it is once, few, many or a size class.

size	V	length	D	J	DNA	CDR3
.	TRBV27	19	TRBD1	TRBJ1-5	TGTGCCAGCAGTTTATCAGGCCTCCGGGACAGGGCGAGCAATCAGCCCCAGCATTTT	CASSLSGLRDRASNQPQHF
.	TRBV5-1	15	.	TRBJ2-2	TGCGCCAGCAGCTTACACCAACAGGGAGTCGGGGAGCTGTTTTTT	CASSLHQQGVGELFF
many	TRBV28	15	TRBD2	TRBJ2-3	TGTGCCAGCAGTTTTCTTGCGGGAGCCCCAGATACGCAGTATTTT	CASSFLAGAPDTQYF
many	TRBV5-5	15	TRBD1	TRBJ1-2	TGTGCCAGCAGCTGGAGACAGGGGGCTAACTATGGCTACACCTTC	CASSWRQGANYGYTF
few	TRBV7-8	13	.	TRBJ1-1	TGTGCCAGCAGCTTAGGATCCGTCACTGAAGCTTTCTTT	CASSLGSVTEAFF
.	TRBV9	18	.	TRBJ2-1	TGTGCCAGCAGCGTACCCTCTAGCGGAAAGGGGGGCTACAATGAGCAGTTCTTC	CASSVPSSGKGGYNEQFF
many	TRBV20-1	13	.	TRBJ2-5	TGCAGTGCTACCCGTACGGTCCAAGAGACCCAGTACTTC	CSATRTVQETQYF
many	TRBV28	13	.	TRBJ1-2	TGTGCCAGCAGTTTTGTCAGGGGCTATGGCTACACCTTC	CASSFVRGYGYTF
many	TRBV20-1	12	.	TRBJ2-3	TGCAGTGCTAGCGGGAGCGCAGATACGCAGTATTTT	CSASGSADTQYF
.	TRBV25-1	15	.	TRBJ2-1	TGTGCCAGCAGTGAGCCACAGAGCTCCTACAATGAGCAGTTCTTC	CASSEPQSSYNEQFF
few	TRBV15	13	TRBD1	TRBJ1-2	TGTGCCACCAGCAGATCCGACAGGGGTGGCTACACCTTC	CATSRSDRGGYTF
.	TRBV6-5	16	TRBD1	TRBJ2-7	TGTGCCAGCAGTTACTCCCTCGGACAGGGCGCCTACGAGCAGTACTTC	CASSYSLGQGAYEQYF
few	TRBV3-1	15	.	TRBJ2-1	TGTGCCAGCAGCCAAGATGCGGGCAGTTACAATGAGCAGTTCTTC	CASSQDAGSYNEQFF
.	TRBV28	15	TRBD1	TRBJ2-2	TGTGCCAGCAGACGGACAGGGGGTTCCACCGGGGAGCTGTTTTTT	CASRRTGGSTGELFF
few	TRBV5-5	17	TRBD1	TRBJ1-2	TGTGCCAGCAGCTCGGACAGGGATCCCACTCGTTGGTATGGCTACACCTTC	CASSSDRDPTRWYGYTF
.	TRBV19	16	.	TRBJ2-1	TGTGCCAGTAGTATAGGAGCGGGTACGGCCCACAATGAGCAGTTCTTC	CASSIGAGTAHNEQFF
.	TRBV11-1	13	.	TRBJ2-2	TGTGCCAGCAGCTTCGGAGAGACCGGGGAGCTGTTTTTT	CASSFGETGELFF
many	TRBV10-3	12	.	TRBJ1-3	TGTGCCATCAGTGAAGGGGGAAACACCATATATTTT	CAISEGGNTIYF
.	TRBV5-1	14	.	TRBJ1-1	TGCGCCAGCAGCTTGTTTCGAGGGCCTGGGAGAGCTTTCTTT	CASSLFRGPGRAFF
many	TRBV7-9	13	.	TRBJ2-7	TGTGCCAGCAGCTTAGTAGGCACCTACGAGCAGTACTTC	CASSLVGTYEQYF
.	TRBV20-1	13	.	TRBJ2-3	TGCAGTGCCAGCCTCCAGGGAACAGATACGCAGTATTTT	CSASLQGTDTQYF
.	TRBV12-3/TRBV12-4	16	.	TRBJ1-2	TGTGCCACCAGACGCGATGGGGGGTCCATTAGTAATGGCTACACCTTC	CATRRDGGSISNGYTF
many	TRBV12-3/TRBV12-4	16	.	TRBJ2-1	TGTGCCAGCAGTTTCCCCGACCGGTCAACAAACAATGAGCAGTTCTTC	CASSFPDRSTNNEQFF
.	TRBV7-2	16	.	TRBJ2-6	TGTGCCAGCAGCCAGACCCAGCTCTCTGGGGCCAACGGCCTGACTTTC	CASSQTQLSGANGLTF
few	TRBV6-2/TRBV6-3	12	.	TRBJ2-1	TGTGCCACGGACGCGAGAAACAATGAGCAGTTCTTC	CATDARNNEQFF
few	TRBV28	14	TRBD2	TRBJ2-7	TGTGCCAGCAGCCAACCGGGACTAGATTCCGAGCAGTACTTC	CASSQPGLDSEQYF
few	TRBV12-3/TRBV12-4	15	TRBD1	TRBJ2-2	TGTGCCAGCAGAGGGGGCGGTTATAACACCGGGGAGCTGTTTTTT	CASRGGGYNTGELFF
.	TRBV5-6	14	.	TRBJ2-3	TGTGCCAGCAGCTTCACAATTAGCACAGATACGCAGTATTTT	CASSFTISTDTQYF
many	TRBV29-1	12	.	TRBJ1-1	TGCAGCACCGTATTCATGAACACTGAAGCTTTCTTT	CSTVFMNTEAFF
.	TRBV20-1	13	.	TRBJ2-5	TGCAGTGCTGCGCTAGGAAGGTCAGAGACCCAGTACTTC	CSAALGRSETQYF
few	TRBV6-5	15	TRBD2	TRBJ2-7	TGTGCCAGCAGTTACGTAGCGGGAGTTAATTACGAGCAGTACTTC	CASSYVAGVNYEQYF
.	TRBV10-3	13	.	TRBJ2-2	TGTGCCATCAGTGAACTTGACAATTGGGAGCTGTTTTTT	CAISELDNWELFF
.	TRBV20-1	13	TRBD1	TRBJ1-1	TGCAGTGCTTTCGACAGGGGGAACACTGAAGCTTTCTTT	CSAFDRGNTEAFF